These T cell receptor beta chains were read from a single sample in a study of technical replicates of blood from four donors. Measured with immunoSEQ multiplex PCR; TCRdb has only the in-frame clones, and not every one. The repertoire holds roughly 72,000 clones, with around 90% as singletons. Sequencing was performed on T cells isolated from PBMCs. Receptors were obtained from a human donor in good health. CDR3s include the opening cysteine and the closing phenylalanine or tryptophan. The D gene is left open where the match is weak. Not every row has a clone size; where given, it reads once, few, many or a size class.

j_call	v_call	d_call	clone_size	cdr3_aa	cdr3_nt
TRBJ2-7	TRBV9	.	.	CASSVGQGPLYEQYF	TGTGCCAGCAGCGTAGGGCAGGGTCCCCTCTACGAGCAGTACTTC
TRBJ2-7	TRBV9	TRBD1	once	CASSSGTASYEQYF	TGTGCCAGCAGCTCCGGGACAGCCTCCTACGAGCAGTACTTC
TRBJ1-2	TRBV28	TRBD1	.	CASSFAGTGFYGYTF	TGTGCCAGCAGTTTCGCCGGGACAGGGTTCTATGGCTACACCTTC
TRBJ1-2	TRBV11-2	.	.	CASSLDSGVMFGYTF	TGTGCCAGCAGCTTAGATTCAGGGGTTATGTTTGGCTACACCTTC
TRBJ2-2	TRBV10-3	TRBD1	.	CAISESGTGRTGELFF	TGTGCCATCAGTGAGTCCGGGACAGGGAGGACCGGGGAGCTGTTTTTT
TRBJ2-7	TRBV29-1	TRBD2	.	CSAFTSGRSYEQYF	TGCAGCGCTTTTACTAGCGGGAGAAGTTACGAGCAGTACTTC
TRBJ2-1	TRBV9	.	once	CASSVAASIYEQFF	TGTGCCAGCAGCGTAGCGGCTAGTATCTATGAGCAGTTCTTC
TRBJ1-2	TRBV5-6	.	.	CASSLGRFYGYTF	TGTGCCAGCAGCTTAGGGAGATTCTATGGCTACACCTTC
TRBJ2-1	TRBV30	.	.	CAWSPGERLYNEQFF	TGTGCCTGGAGCCCGGGTGAGCGCCTCTACAATGAGCAGTTCTTC
TRBJ2-5	TRBV10-3	TRBD2	.	CAIREAGEETQYF	TGTGCCATCCGCGAAGCGGGAGAAGAGACCCAGTACTTC
TRBJ2-7	TRBV10-2	TRBD1	.	CASWGQRLTSYEQYF	TGCGCCAGCTGGGGACAGCGATTGACCTCCTACGAGCAGTACTTC
TRBJ1-1	TRBV10-2	.	once	CASSEPRGTEAFF	TGCGCCAGCAGTGAGCCCCGGGGAACTGAAGCTTTCTTT
TRBJ2-3	TRBV4-3	.	.	CASSQLFQTDTQYF	TGCGCCAGCAGCCAACTCTTCCAGACAGATACGCAGTATTTT
TRBJ2-7	TRBV7-3	TRBD2	.	CASSLRLAGGTYEQYF	TGTGCCAGCAGCTTAAGGCTAGCGGGAGGGACCTACGAGCAGTACTTC
TRBJ1-2	TRBV7-9	.	few	CASGLDGEGGYTF	TGTGCCAGCGGTCTTGACGGAGAAGGTGGCTACACCTTC
TRBJ1-1	TRBV5-4	.	.	CASSPTAGKNTEAFF	TGTGCCAGCAGCCCCACGGCAGGGAAGAACACTGAAGCTTTCTTT
TRBJ2-7	TRBV2	TRBD1	.	CASKRGGQGYYEQYF	TGTGCCAGCAAAAGAGGAGGACAGGGTTACTACGAGCAGTACTTC
TRBJ2-7	TRBV19	TRBD2	.	CASSPLASSYEQYF	TGTGCCAGTAGTCCACTAGCGAGCTCCTACGAGCAGTACTTC
TRBJ2-7	TRBV27	TRBD1	once	CASSLIGQGSEQYF	TGTGCCAGCAGTTTAATTGGACAGGGAAGCGAGCAGTACTTC
TRBJ2-1	TRBV10-3	TRBD1	.	CACRDSSQMRQEDEQFF	TGTGCCTGCCGGGACAGTTCACAAATGCGTCAAGAAGATGAGCAGTTCTTC
TRBJ2-3	TRBV6-5	TRBD2	.	CASSYSGRGSDTQYF	TGTGCCAGCAGTTATAGCGGGAGGGGTTCAGATACGCAGTATTTT
TRBJ2-6	TRBV5-1	.	.	CASRGNRTLSGANVLTF	TGCGCCAGCAGGGGAAACAGGACCCTATCTGGGGCCAACGTCCTGACTTTC
TRBJ1-2	TRBV9	.	.	CASSTGPKSYTF	TGTGCCAGCAGTACAGGGCCAAAATCCTACACCTTC
TRBJ1-1	TRBV7-8	.	.	CASSLEGREAFF	TGTGCCAGCAGCTTAGAAGGCAGGGAAGCTTTCTTT
TRBJ2-7	TRBV2	.	once	CASSEGPPGSYEQYF	TGTGCCAGCAGTGAAGGTCCCCCAGGCTCCTACGAGCAGTACTTC
TRBJ1-4	TRBV30	.	.	CAWRGGVNEKLFF	TGTGCCTGGAGAGGGGGGGTTAATGAAAAACTGTTTTTT
TRBJ2-7	TRBV28	TRBD1	.	CASSLWGQGTLASYEQYF	TGTGCCAGCAGTTTATGGGGACAGGGGACCTTAGCATCCTACGAGCAGTACTTC
TRBJ2-1	TRBV7-9	TRBD2	.	CASSFGTSGSEQFF	TGTGCCAGCAGCTTTGGGACTAGCGGGAGTGAGCAGTTCTTC
TRBJ2-2	TRBV11-3	TRBD2	.	CASSLGRLAGTGELFF	TGTGCCAGCAGCTTAGGGAGACTAGCGGGCACCGGGGAGCTGTTTTTT
TRBJ2-7	TRBV13	.	.	CASSLKRRQPYEQYF	TGTGCCAGCAGCTTAAAGCGTCGGCAGCCCTACGAGCAGTACTTC
TRBJ2-2	TRBV4-3	TRBD2	.	CASSTLLAGAGELFF	TGCGCCAGCAGCACACTACTAGCGGGAGCCGGGGAGCTGTTTTTT
TRBJ1-1	TRBV14	.	.	CASSRSQGRNTEAFF	TGTGCCAGCAGCCGGAGTCAGGGGCGTAACACTGAAGCTTTCTTT
TRBJ1-4	TRBV4-1	.	.	CASSPLNEKLFF	TGCGCCAGCAGCCCCCTCAATGAAAAACTGTTTTTT
TRBJ2-1	TRBV6-1	TRBD2	.	CASSEAPWTSRHEQFF	TGTGCCAGCAGTGAAGCGCCTTGGACTAGCAGGCATGAGCAGTTCTTC
TRBJ2-6	TRBV2	.	.	CASSASHLTGANVLTF	TGTGCCAGCAGTGCTAGTCATTTGACTGGGGCCAACGTCCTGACTTTC
TRBJ2-7	TRBV28	TRBD1	.	CASSFMGQGMIHEQYF	TGTGCCAGCAGTTTTATGGGACAGGGTATGATCCACGAGCAGTACTTC
TRBJ2-7	TRBV19	TRBD1	.	CASSIGTGAYEQYF	TGTGCCAGTAGTATCGGGACAGGGGCCTACGAGCAGTACTTC
TRBJ2-3	TRBV11-2	TRBD1	.	CASSWQLSGQATDTQYF	TGTGCCAGCAGCTGGCAGTTATCGGGACAGGCCACAGATACGCAGTATTTT
TRBJ2-1	TRBV5-1	.	.	CASSPDSAVDEQFF	TGCGCCAGCAGCCCGGACAGCGCGGTGGATGAGCAGTTCTTC
TRBJ1-1	TRBV6-5	.	.	CASSYRNTEAFF	TGTGCCAGCAGTTACCGGAACACTGAAGCTTTCTTT
TRBJ2-7	TRBV19	TRBD1	.	CASSDRAGAYEQYF	TGTGCCAGTAGCGACAGGGCCGGAGCCTACGAGCAGTACTTC
TRBJ2-3	TRBV15	TRBD1	many	CATSRRTGGTDTQYF	TGTGCCACCAGCAGAAGGACAGGGGGCACAGATACGCAGTATTTT
TRBJ2-1	TRBV18	.	.	CASSQGDMAEQFF	TGTGCCAGCTCACAGGGGGACATGGCAGAGCAGTTCTTC
TRBJ1-4	TRBV11-3	TRBD1	.	CASSIRTGSEKLFF	TGTGCCAGCAGCATCCGGACAGGGAGTGAAAAACTGTTTTTT
TRBJ1-1	TRBV19	.	.	CASRGTGGVDTEAFF	TGTGCCAGTAGGGGTACGGGAGGTGTGGACACTGAAGCTTTCTTT
TRBJ2-7	TRBV29-1	.	.	CSVEDQGYEQYF	TGCAGCGTTGAAGATCAGGGGTACGAGCAGTACTTC
TRBJ2-1	TRBV18	TRBD1	once	CASSPPIGTDYNEQFF	TGTGCCAGCTCACCACCTATCGGGACAGATTACAATGAGCAGTTCTTC
TRBJ2-3	TRBV5-1	TRBD2	.	CASTYKRDGGTDTQYF	TGCGCCAGCACATACAAGCGGGACGGAGGAACAGATACGCAGTATTTT
TRBJ1-5	TRBV19	.	.	CASSIVFISNQPQHF	TGTGCCAGTAGTATAGTGTTTATAAGCAATCAGCCCCAGCATTTT
TRBJ2-1	TRBV4-2	TRBD1	.	CASSQEIRTGSYNEQFF	TGTGCCAGCAGCCAAGAAATTAGGACAGGGTCCTACAATGAGCAGTTCTTC
TRBJ2-7	TRBV6-5	TRBD1	.	CASSYSRDRTYEQYF	TGTGCCAGCAGTTACTCCCGGGACAGGACCTACGAGCAGTACTTC
TRBJ2-5	TRBV6-5	TRBD2	.	CASSYVGGEAETQYF	TGTGCCAGCAGTTACGTGGGAGGGGAGGCGGAGACCCAGTACTTC
TRBJ1-2	TRBV18	.	.	CASSRPDYGYTF	TGTGCCAGCTCACGTCCGGACTATGGCTACACCTTC